This T cell receptor beta chain was retrieved from a study of human T cells and chemical hapten exposure. Study-wide results and caveats: In the PT1 data, expanded TCR counts showed a positive correlation with patch test score. Versus controls, expanded TCRs had significantly more large CDR3 similarity clusters.

TCRdb reprocessed the RACE reads via MiXCR and lists one record per CDR3 protein. The data hold approximately 370,000 distinct CDR3 sequences, with around 5.5% observed a single time. Specified time point: pre-sensitization, week 0. Treatment indicated: therapeutic diphenylcyclopropenone sensitization with weekly scalp DPC. Blood sampling occurred before each patch-test application. The V gene's germline CDR1 is SGHVS and CDR2 FNYEAQ. V trimming: 5 bases; J trimming: 2 bases; junction bases outside the gene matches: 15. The CDR3 spans 18 residues. This clonotype has only a few counts. Its antigen is currently unknown.

This receptor was identified in a woman aged 18-29 years with alopecia areata. Some clones in this sample may be carry-over from other donors' samples. The sample here was whole blood, taken in connection with sensitization to the hapten diphenylcyclopropenone (DPC). This rearrangement joins TRBV7-6 to TRBJ2-3, with 8 bases matching TRBD2. The DNA of the CDR3 is TGTGCCAGCAGCCCAAACCCCCCTCGGGGGGGCCTCACAGATACGCAGTATTTT. Protein: CASSPNPPRGGLTDTQYF.